A single sample is the source of the 3 T cell receptor beta chains below, sequenced in a study of CD8 T cells in Susac syndrome. Reverse transcription used about 0.45 to 1 ug RNA and random hexamers. TCRdb reanalysed the immunoSEQ multiplex PCR reads using MiXCR and keeps one entry per CDR3 protein. The sample has some 130,000 distinct CDR3 sequences; roughly 94% are singletons. Sequencing was done on a sample of CD8+ T cells from PBMCs. Source of these receptors: a human donor with Susac syndrome.

V gene TRBV11-2 combines with J gene TRBJ2-7; 11 bases agree with TRBD2. Unmatched junction bases numbered 5, after V lost 4 bases and J lost 6 bases. Germline V lookup: CDR1 SGHAT, CDR2 FQNNGV. The CDR3 sequence is 14 residues long. The CDR3 DNA follows: TGTGCCAGCAGCTCCTTAGCGGGAGGGGCCGAGCAGTACTTC. Translation: CASSSLAGGAEQYF.

This rearrangement joins TRBV3-1 to TRBJ2-3, with D hard to call. V was clipped by 0 bases and J by 6 bases, with 19 bases between them. The CDR3 is made up of 17 amino acids. Looked up from germline, CDR1 is LGHDT and CDR2 is YNNKEL (reference sequence). The CDR3, as DNA: TGTGCCAGCAGCCAAGATGACGGCACCTACTCAAGTGATACGCAGTATTTT. The encoded protein is CASSQDDGTYSSDTQYF.

The J gene is TRBJ1-5, the V gene TRBV7-9; D call uncertain. Looked up from germline, CDR1 is SEHNR and CDR2 is FQNEAQ (reference sequence). The CDR3 has 17 residues. Between the trimmed V and J ends, which lost 1 base and 4 bases, there was a span of 17 bases. The CDR3 is CASSLDETVGNNQPQHF. The CDR3 DNA is TGTGCCAGCAGCTTAGATGAAACAGTGGGGAATAATCAGCCCCAGCATTTT.